This TCR beta chain appears in the sequencing data of a study of blood T cell repertoires in COVID-19. Study overall: Material from acute and convalescent COVID-19 was sourced from the United States, Italy and Spain. T cells, B-cell-depleted T cells, or PBMCs provided the cDNA or gDNA that served as material.

The germline V gene encodes CDR1 ENHRY and CDR2 SYGVKD. This CDR3 is 13 amino acids long. V shed 11 bases, J shed 3 bases, and the junction held 6 bases outside the gene matches. Source study methods: Nucleated cell number was recorded as an estimate derived from reference gene primer amplification. Assay used: immunoSEQ multiplex PCR; TCRdb lists only in-frame clones, some missing. The V and J calls and clone size come from that table; D and trimming were worked out from the DNA. The table includes tens of thousands of clones, 85% to 95% detected once. V usage is TRBV10-3 and J usage is TRBJ2-3, with 9 bases that match TRBD1. The material sequenced was peripheral blood. The TCR sequence derives from a man aged 45-60 years with acute or convalescent COVID-19. DNA of the CDR3: TGTGCCTCAGGGACAGGGAGGACAGATACGCAGTATTTT. This encodes CASGTGRTDTQYF.